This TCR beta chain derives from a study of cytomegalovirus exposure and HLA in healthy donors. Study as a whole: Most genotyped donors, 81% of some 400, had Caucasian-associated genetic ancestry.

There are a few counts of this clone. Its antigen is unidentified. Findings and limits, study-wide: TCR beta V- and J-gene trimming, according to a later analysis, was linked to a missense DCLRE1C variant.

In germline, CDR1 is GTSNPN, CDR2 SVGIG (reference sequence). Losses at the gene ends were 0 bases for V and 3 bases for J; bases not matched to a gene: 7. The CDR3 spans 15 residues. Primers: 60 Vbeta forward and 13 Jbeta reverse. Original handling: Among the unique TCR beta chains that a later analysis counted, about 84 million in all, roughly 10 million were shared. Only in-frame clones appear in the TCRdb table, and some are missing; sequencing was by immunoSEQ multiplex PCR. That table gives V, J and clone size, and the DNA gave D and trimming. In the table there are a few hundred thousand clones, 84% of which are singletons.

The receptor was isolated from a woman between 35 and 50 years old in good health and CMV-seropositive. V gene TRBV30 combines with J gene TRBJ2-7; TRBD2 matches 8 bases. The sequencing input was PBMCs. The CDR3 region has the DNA TGTGCCTGGAGTGTGAGTCGGGAGGGCCTCTACGAGCAGTACTTC. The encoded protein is CAWSVSREGLYEQYF.